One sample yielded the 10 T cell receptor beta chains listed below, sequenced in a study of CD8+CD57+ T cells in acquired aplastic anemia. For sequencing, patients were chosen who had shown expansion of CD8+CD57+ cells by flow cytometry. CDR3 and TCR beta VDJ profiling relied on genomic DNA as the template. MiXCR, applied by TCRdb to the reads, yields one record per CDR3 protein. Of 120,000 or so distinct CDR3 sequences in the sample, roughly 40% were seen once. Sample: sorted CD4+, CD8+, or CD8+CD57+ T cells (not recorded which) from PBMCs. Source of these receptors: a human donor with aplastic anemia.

CDR3 in amino acids: CAGIRGLAGGGEQFF. The CDR3 DNA reads TGTGCCGGGATCCGAGGGCTAGCGGGGGGGGGTGAGCAGTTCTTC. This sequence joins TRBV10-3 and TRBJ2-1, with 12 bases that match TRBD2. Germline V CDR1 and CDR2: ENHRY, SYGVKD. The V gene end was trimmed by 11 bases and the J gene end by 9 bases; junction bases not matched to a gene: 14. This CDR3 is 15 amino acids long.

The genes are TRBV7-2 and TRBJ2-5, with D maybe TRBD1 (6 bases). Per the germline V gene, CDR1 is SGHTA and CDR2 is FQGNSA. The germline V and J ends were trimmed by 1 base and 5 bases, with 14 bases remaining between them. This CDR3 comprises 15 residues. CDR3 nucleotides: TGTGCCAGCAGCTTAGAGACAGGCCAGTGGGAGACCCAGTACTTC. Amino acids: CASSLETGQWETQYF.

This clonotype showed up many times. CDR3 sequence (DNA): TGTGCCAGCAGACATCTGGAGGGGGCAGGTGAAAAACTGTTTTTT. This encodes CASRHLEGAGEKLFF. The V call is TRBV7-9, the J call TRBJ1-4; 7 bases agree with TRBD1. This CDR3 spans 15 amino acids. The V gene end was trimmed by 6 bases and the J gene end by 7 bases; junction bases not matched to a gene: 11. Germline V gene data show CDR1 as SEHNR and CDR2 as FQNEAQ (reference sequence).

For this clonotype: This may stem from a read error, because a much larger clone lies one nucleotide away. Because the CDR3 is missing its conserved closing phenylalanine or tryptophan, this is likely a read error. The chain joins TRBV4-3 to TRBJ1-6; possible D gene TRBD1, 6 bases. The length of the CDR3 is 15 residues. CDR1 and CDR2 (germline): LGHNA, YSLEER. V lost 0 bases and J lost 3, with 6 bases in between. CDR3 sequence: CASSQEDSYNSPLHL. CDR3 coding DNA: TGCGCCAGCAGCCAAGAGGACAGCTATAATTCACCCCTCCACCTT.

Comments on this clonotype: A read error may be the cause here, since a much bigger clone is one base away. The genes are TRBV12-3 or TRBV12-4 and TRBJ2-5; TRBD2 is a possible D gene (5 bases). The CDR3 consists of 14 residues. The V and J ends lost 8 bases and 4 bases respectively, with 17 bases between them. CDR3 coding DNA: TGTGCCAGCGGCCCTGCCCCCGAGGGAGAGACCCAGTACTTC. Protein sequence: CASGPAPEGETQYF.

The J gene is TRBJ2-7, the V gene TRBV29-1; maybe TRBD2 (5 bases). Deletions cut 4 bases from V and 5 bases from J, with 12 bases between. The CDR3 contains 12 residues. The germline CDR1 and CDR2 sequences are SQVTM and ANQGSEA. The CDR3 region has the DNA TGCAGCGTTGCTAGCAGTTCTAACGAGCAGTACTTC. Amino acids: CSVASSSNEQYF.

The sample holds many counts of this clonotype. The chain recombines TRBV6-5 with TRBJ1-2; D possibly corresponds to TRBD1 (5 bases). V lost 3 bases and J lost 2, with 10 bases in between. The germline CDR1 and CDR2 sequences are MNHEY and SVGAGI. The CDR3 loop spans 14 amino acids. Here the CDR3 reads CASSYRPGNYGYTF. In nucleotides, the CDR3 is TGTGCCAGCAGTTATCGCCCAGGGAACTATGGCTACACCTTC.

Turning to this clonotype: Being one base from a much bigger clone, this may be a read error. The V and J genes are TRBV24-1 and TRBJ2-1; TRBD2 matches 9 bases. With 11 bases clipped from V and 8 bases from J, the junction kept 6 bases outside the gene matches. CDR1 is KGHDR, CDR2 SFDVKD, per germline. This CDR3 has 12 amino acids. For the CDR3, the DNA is TGTGCCAGCTCCGCGGGGGGGCATGAGCAGTTCTTC. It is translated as CASSAGGHEQFF.

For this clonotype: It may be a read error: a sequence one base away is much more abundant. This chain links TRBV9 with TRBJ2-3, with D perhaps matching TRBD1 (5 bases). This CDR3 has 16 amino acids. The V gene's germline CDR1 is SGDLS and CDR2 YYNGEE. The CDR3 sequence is CDSSQGGLRVGDTQYF. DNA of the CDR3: TGTGACAGCAGCCAAGGCGGTCTCAGGGTCGGCGATACGCAGTATTTT.

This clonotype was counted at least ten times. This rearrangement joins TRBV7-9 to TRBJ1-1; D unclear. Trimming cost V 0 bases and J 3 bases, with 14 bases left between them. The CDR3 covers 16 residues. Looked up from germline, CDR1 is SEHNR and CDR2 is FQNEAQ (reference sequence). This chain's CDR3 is CASSLAYSGVDTEAFF. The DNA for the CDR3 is TGTGCCAGCAGCTTAGCGTATTCCGGAGTTGACACTGAAGCTTTCTTT. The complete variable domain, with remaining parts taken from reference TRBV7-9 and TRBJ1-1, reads DTGVSQNPRHKITKRGQNVTFRCDPISEHNRLYWYRQTLGQGPEFLTYFQNEAQLEKSRLLSDRFSAERPKGSFSTLEIQRTEQGDSAMYLCASSLAYSGVDTEAFFGQGTRLTVV.